The next 2 T cell receptor beta chains were all read from a single sample in a study of cytomegalovirus exposure and HLA in healthy donors. The primer mix had 60 Vbeta and 13 Jbeta primers. Sequencing used immunoSEQ multiplex PCR; TCRdb keeps in-frame clones, though not all of them. The data contain under 200,000 clones, around 75% of them singletons. The sequencing input was PBMCs. All receptors come from a woman aged 25 to 39 in good health and CMV-seronegative.

This clone has a single count. J is TRBJ1-1 and V is TRBV4-1; 9 nucleotides line up with TRBD1. CDR3 size: 15 residues. The V gene's germline CDR1 is MGHRA and CDR2 YSYEKL. V was pared by 4 bases and J by 1 base, with 4 bases of the junction left unmatched. CDR3 sequence reads: CASSLTGGPNTEAFF. The CDR3 DNA follows: TGCGCCAGCAGCCTAACAGGGGGCCCGAACACTGAAGCTTTCTTT.

V gene TRBV19 combines with J gene TRBJ2-3, with TRBD2 matching over 7 bases. There are 11 residues in the CDR3. V lost 8 bases and J lost 5; bases outside the gene matches: 1. Germline CDR1 and CDR2: LNHDA and SQIVND (reference sequence). The CDR3 DNA sequence: TGTGCCAGTTTAGCGGGAGATACGCAGTATTTT. This gives the protein CASLAGDTQYF.